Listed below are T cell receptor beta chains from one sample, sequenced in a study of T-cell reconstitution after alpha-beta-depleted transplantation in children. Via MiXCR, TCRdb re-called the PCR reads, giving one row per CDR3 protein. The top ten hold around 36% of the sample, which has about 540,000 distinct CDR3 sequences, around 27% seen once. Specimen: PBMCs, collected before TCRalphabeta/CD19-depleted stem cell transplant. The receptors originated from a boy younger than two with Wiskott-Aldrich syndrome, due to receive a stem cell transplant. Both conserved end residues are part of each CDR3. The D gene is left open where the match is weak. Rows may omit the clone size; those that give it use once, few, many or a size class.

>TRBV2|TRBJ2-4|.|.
TGTGCCAGCAGTGTTTCGACAGTAACCATTCAGTACTTC
CASSVSTVTIQYF
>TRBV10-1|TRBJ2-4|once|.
TGCGCCAGCAGTGACAGGGCCAAAAACAGTCAGTACTTC
CASSDRAKNSQYF
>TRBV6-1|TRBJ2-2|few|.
TGTGCCAGCAGTGTCTTGGGAGTTGGCACCGGGGAGCTGTTTTTT
CASSVLGVGTGELFF
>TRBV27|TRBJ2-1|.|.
TGTGCCAGCAGTTTACCTAGTCAAAATGAGCAGTTCTTC
CASSLPSQNEQFF
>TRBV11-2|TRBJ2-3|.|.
TGTGCCAGCAGCTTCAAAGCGGTTCAGTATTTT
CASSFKAVQYF
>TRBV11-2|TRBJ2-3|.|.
TGTGCCAGCAGCTTAGTTTTTTTCGTCGGGGTCGGGCCCATTTCTACGCAGTATTTT
CASSLVFFVGVGPISTQYF
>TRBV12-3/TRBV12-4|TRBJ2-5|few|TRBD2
TGTGCCAGCAGTTCTAGCGGAGAATCGTACCAAGAGAACTTC
CASSSSGESYQENF
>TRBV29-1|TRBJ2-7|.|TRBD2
TGCAGCGTCCTTAGCGGGAGGGCCGACGAGCAGTACTTC
CSVLSGRADEQYF
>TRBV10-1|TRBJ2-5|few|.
TGCGCCAGCGATGAAGAGACCCAGTACTTC
CASDEETQYF
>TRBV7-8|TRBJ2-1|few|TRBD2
TGTGCCAGCGACAAAGGATCAGCGGGAGGGTACAATGAGCAGTTCTTC
CASDKGSAGGYNEQFF
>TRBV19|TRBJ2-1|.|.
TGTGCCAGTGTCTCCTCAGCCCGCAATGAGCAGTTCTTC
CASVSSARNEQFF
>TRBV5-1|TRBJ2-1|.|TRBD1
TGCGCCAGCAGCTCACCCATAGGGGGCACTGAGCAGTTCTTC
CASSSPIGGTEQFF
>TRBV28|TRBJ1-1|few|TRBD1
TGTGCCAGCAATTTTCCGGGACAGCAAAAAGCTTTCTTT
CASNFPGQQKAFF
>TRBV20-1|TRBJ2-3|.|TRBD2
TGCAGTGCTAGGCCTAGCGGCAACACAGATACGCAGTATTTT
CSARPSGNTDTQYF
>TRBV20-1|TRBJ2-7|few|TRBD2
TGCAGTGCTAGCCCTTCTAGCGGGAGCTACGAGCAGTACTTC
CSASPSSGSYEQYF
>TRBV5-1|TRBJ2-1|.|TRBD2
TGCGCCAGCAGCTTGAGAGGGACTAGCATCAATGAGCAGTTCTTC
CASSLRGTSINEQFF
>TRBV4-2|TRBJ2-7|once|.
TGTGCCAGCAGCCTAGCAGCAAGGGACTCCTACGAGCAGTACTTC
CASSLAARDSYEQYF
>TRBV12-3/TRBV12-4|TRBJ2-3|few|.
TGTGCCAGCACCCGATCCACAGGGAGCAGAACAGATACGCAGTATTTT
CASTRSTGSRTDTQYF
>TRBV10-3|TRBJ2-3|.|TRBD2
TGTGCCATCAGAATCGTTAGCGGGAGTACAGATACGCAGTATTTT
CAIRIVSGSTDTQYF
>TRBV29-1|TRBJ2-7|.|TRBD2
TGCAGCGTTCTTAGCGGGAGAACCTACTACGAGCAGTACTTC
CSVLSGRTYYEQYF
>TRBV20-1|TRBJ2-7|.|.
TGCATTGCCTTTCGGCGATCCTACGAGCAGTACTTC
CIAFRRSYEQYF
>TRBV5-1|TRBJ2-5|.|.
TGCGCCAGCAGCTTGGGGACCAAGCAAGAGACCCAGTACTTC
CASSLGTKQETQYF
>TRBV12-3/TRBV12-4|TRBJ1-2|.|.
TGTGCCAGCAGTTTAGCAGGGGGGACCTATGGCTACACCTTC
CASSLAGGTYGYTF
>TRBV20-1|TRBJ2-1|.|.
TGCAGTGCTAGATCCCCGGGACTCTACAATGAGCAGTTCTTC
CSARSPGLYNEQFF
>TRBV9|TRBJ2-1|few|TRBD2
TGTGCCAGCAGCGTAGGACTAGCGGGAGTCCCCTCCTACAATGAGCAGTTCTTC
CASSVGLAGVPSYNEQFF
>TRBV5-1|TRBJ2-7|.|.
TGCGCCAGCAGCTTGGATTTTGCAGGGCCCTACGAGCAGTACTTC
CASSLDFAGPYEQYF
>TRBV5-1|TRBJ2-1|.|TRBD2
TGCGCCAGCAGCAGCACGGGGAGCGGGAGGGCCGTGTTCTTC
CASSSTGSGRAVFF
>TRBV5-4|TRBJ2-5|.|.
TGTGCCAGCAGCTCCGAGGGGCGGGGTCGAGAGACCCAGTACTTC
CASSSEGRGRETQYF
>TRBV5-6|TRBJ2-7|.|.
TGTGCCAGCACCTGGAGGGACACCCGCTCCTACGAGCAGTACTTC
CASTWRDTRSYEQYF